This T cell receptor beta chain was sequenced for a study of T cell responses to AZD1222 COVID-19 vaccine. Produced via immunoSEQ multiplex PCR; TCRdb's table is partial and in-frame only. The sample holds some 170,000 clones, 85% to 90% seen once. This clone showed up just a few times. The V and J ends lost 5 bases and 8 bases, in that order; junction bases with no gene match: 14. Germline loops: CDR1 MNHEY, CDR2 SVGAGI. There are 15 residues in the CDR3. This clonotype originated in an adult in good health. V usage is TRBV6-5 and J usage is TRBJ1-2; 7 bases agree with TRBD1. The source was peripheral blood, collected on day 0 of AZD1222 vaccination. DNA for the CDR3: TGTGCCAGCAGTCCGAGACAGGGCCCCGGGGGCGGCTACACCTTC. Amino acid sequence: CASSPRQGPGGGYTF.